This T cell receptor (beta chain) was documented in a study of CD8 T cells in Susac syndrome. The CDR3 loop spans 15 amino acids. V was pared by 0 bases and J by 2 bases, with 10 bases between. Germline lookup yields CDR1 SEHNR and CDR2 FQNEAQ (reference sequence). The authors reverse transcribed 0.5 to 1 ug RNA with random hexamers. Using its own MiXCR run on the immunoSEQ multiplex PCR reads, TCRdb lists one record per CDR3 protein. The sample comprises around 140,000 distinct CDR3 sequences, approximately 95% of which are singletons, and 0.14% rests with the top ten. Sample: CD4+ T cells from PBMCs. The source is a human donor with Susac syndrome. The V and J genes are TRBV7-9 and TRBJ2-5; the D gene is possibly TRBD1 (6 bases). The CDR3 DNA reads as TGTGCCAGCAGCTTAGCGTCGGACAGACAAGAGACCCAGTACTTC. Amino acid sequence: CASSLASDRQETQYF.